This TCR beta chain is drawn from a study of blood T cell repertoires in COVID-19. Categorization into cohorts depended on clinical history that participants reported. The protocol was immunoSEQ multiplex PCR, while the TCRdb copy is restricted to in-frame clones and leaves out a portion. Among some 320,000 clones listed, around nine tenths were seen once. The germline V and J ends were trimmed by 2 bases and 9 bases, with 16 bases remaining between them. Germline V gives CDR1 GTSNPN, CDR2 SVGIG (reference sequence). The CDR3 has 14 amino acids. Sequencing was carried out using PBMCs or T cells enriched from blood (not recorded which). V usage is TRBV30 and J usage is TRBJ2-2, with unresolved D. This receptor was obtained from a woman aged 30 to 39 who had been exposed to COVID-19. CDR3 in DNA: TGTGCCTGGAGTCCCTCGCTGGTCTGGCGGGAGCTGTTTTTT. Its translation: CAWSPSLVWRELFF.